The 5 T cell receptor beta chains below were found in one sample sequenced in a study of blood T cell repertoires in COVID-19. This table comes from immunoSEQ multiplex PCR, and its TCRdb copy is limited to in-frame clones, with some not included. Found here are about 59,000 clones, around 80% of them singletons; the top ten hold under 3.5%. Source material: peripheral blood. The receptors here all came from a man between 60 and 70 years old with acute or convalescent COVID-19.

In its sample, this clone was seen once. CDR3 sequence reads: CASSALAGGTDTQYF. CDR3 DNA sequence: TGTGCCAGCAGTGCACTAGCGGGAGGGACAGATACGCAGTATTTT. This chain uses TRBV27 with TRBJ2-3; 13 positions match TRBD2. The length of the CDR3 is 15 residues. Unmatched junction bases numbered 2, after V lost 5 bases and J lost 3 bases. Germline V gene sequence: CDR1 MNHEY, CDR2 SMNVEV (reference sequence).

The chain employs TRBV28 and TRBJ2-7, with unresolved D. Germline-derived CDR1 and CDR2 are MDHEN and SYDVKM. This CDR3 contains 12 residues. The V and J ends lost 6 bases and 4 bases respectively, with 10 bases between them. The CDR3 protein is CASRQSAYEQYF. DNA for the CDR3: TGTGCCAGCAGACAGTCAGCTTACGAGCAGTACTTC.

The chain links TRBV15 to TRBJ2-7; 8 bases are a match to TRBD1. This CDR3 contains 17 residues. Germline V gene lookup returns CDR1 LNHNV and CDR2 YYDKDF (reference sequence). The J segment lost 5 bases and the V segment lost 5 bases, leaving 17 bases of the junction unmatched. The CDR3 bases are TGTGCCACCAGCGAATTAGCCCTTACAGGGGGTCGGAACGAGCAGTACTTC. This sequence encodes CATSELALTGGRNEQYF.

The J gene is TRBJ2-5, the V gene TRBV7-8; TRBD1 matches 8 bases. The CDR3 spans 17 residues. Losses at the gene ends were 6 bases for V and 4 bases for J; bases not matched to a gene: 16. Germline V CDR1 and CDR2: SGHVS, FQNEAQ. The CDR3 DNA is TGTGCCAGCAGTTTCGCCTATGGACAGGGAATGGGAGAGACCCAGTACTTC. Its translation: CASSFAYGQGMGETQYF.

This clone occurred once. The gene calls are TRBV27 and TRBJ2-1, with D unclear. The germline V gene encodes CDR1 MNHEY and CDR2 SMNVEV (reference sequence). The CDR3 is 17 amino acids. Trimming left V 0 bases short and J 4 bases short, with 16 bases between. The CDR3 DNA reads TGTGCCAGCAGTTTATCGCCAGGTAGAGCTATGTACAATGAGCAGTTCTTC. Amino acid sequence: CASSLSPGRAMYNEQFF.